This paragraph covers one T cell receptor (beta chain) sequence. The study ran the assay at deep level. Assay used: immunoSEQ multiplex PCR; TCRdb lists only in-frame clones, some missing. The table lists approximately 500,000 clones, about 79% of them singletons. The CDR3 consists of 13 residues. Trimming cost V 4 bases and J 2 bases, with 9 bases left between them. Germline assignment: CDR1 SGHNT and CDR2 YYREEE (reference sequence). This record belongs to a study of shared clonotypes between healthy human individuals. As for the study in general: Sampling drew on donors who were two women and three men aged 18 to 49.

Free of recent acute infections or vaccinations, the donors were healthy HIV-negative adults. Unsorted samples, those not sorted, used roughly 99 million PBMCs for genomic DNA. Input material: PBMCs. The origin of this receptor is a woman aged 35 to 49 in good health. Some clones in this sample may be carry-over from other donors' samples. The V and J genes are TRBV5-4 and TRBJ1-1, with D possibly being TRBD1 (5 bases). The CDR3 here is CASSPRGNTEAFF. DNA for the CDR3: TGTGCCAGCAGCCCCCGGGGCAACACTGAAGCTTTCTTT.